These 19 T cell receptor beta chains were all obtained from the same sample, sequenced in a study of blood T cell repertoires in COVID-19 (dated by TCRdb to the early 2020s). The library relied on the immunoSEQ multiplex PCR assay. Drawn from immuneACCESS, this table holds only the in-frame rearrangements with V and J called that TCRdb kept. Clones are partly lost; checked studies trace under half to an unresolved V gene and leave the rest unexplained. The sample contains about 210,000 clones, around 80% of them found a single time. The ten top clones hold approximately 10% of the sample. Sequenced sample: peripheral blood. All receptors derive from a man between 50 and 59 years old with active or convalescent COVID-19.

This chain joins TRBV27 and TRBJ1-5; tentatively, D is TRBD1 (6 bases). The length of the CDR3 is 19 residues. In germline, CDR1 is MNHEY, CDR2 SMNVEV (reference sequence). V was pared by 7 bases and J by 0 bases, with 25 bases between. The CDR3: CASNLGGGPIAHSNQPQHF. The DNA for the CDR3 is TGTGCCAGCAATCTAGGGGGGGGCCCCATCGCTCATAGCAATCAGCCCCAGCATTTT.

This chain uses TRBV2 with TRBJ2-5; weak D call: TRBD2 (6 bases). Germline V gene sequence: CDR1 SNHLY, CDR2 FYNNEI. The CDR3 has 13 amino acids. The germline V and J ends were trimmed by 7 bases and 3 bases, with 12 bases remaining between them. CDR3 sequence (DNA): TGTGCCAGCACGATCTGGAGGGAAGAGACCCAGTACTTC. It encodes CASTIWREETQYF.

The V gene is TRBV6-2 or TRBV6-3, the J gene TRBJ1-5; D not resolved. This CDR3 is 12 amino acids long. Germline CDR1 reads MNHEY; CDR2 reads SVGEGT. V was shortened by 6 bases and J by 6 bases, with 9 bases between the two germline ends. The CDR3 loop reads CASSPRGQPQHF. CDR3 coding DNA: TGTGCCAGCAGCCCCCGGGGTCAGCCCCAGCATTTT.

The chain employs TRBV25-1 and TRBJ2-1; D is undetermined. CDR3 length: 11 residues. Trimming pared 1 base from V and 13 bases from J, leaving 8 bases between. Germline V gives CDR1 MGHDK, CDR2 SYGVNS. The CDR3 nucleotides read TGTGCCAGCAGTGAATCACTATTTCAGTTCTTC. Its translation: CASSESLFQFF.

The rearrangement uses TRBV5-1 and TRBJ2-3; D gene ambiguous. The CDR3 length is 14 residues. Germline V lookup: CDR1 SGHRS, CDR2 YFSETQ. Trimming left V 4 bases short and J 4 bases short, with 13 bases between. The CDR3 nucleotides read TGCGCCAGCAGCCCACCAACTAAAGCAGATACGCAGTATTTT. Its protein is CASSPPTKADTQYF.

The chain combines TRBV7-2 with TRBJ2-1; no definite D call. There are 15 residues in the CDR3. Germline CDR1 is SGHTA and CDR2 is FQGNSA. Trimming took off 5 bases at V and 4 bases at J, with 15 bases between the two ends. In nucleotides, the CDR3 is TGTGCCAGCAGCAACCCTCACCCGGAGTACAATGAGCAGTTCTTC. Translating gives CASSNPHPEYNEQFF.

The chain employs TRBV5-1 and TRBJ2-1; TRBD2 agrees at 9 bases. This CDR3 is 14 amino acids long. CDR1 and CDR2 (germline): SGHRS, YFSETQ. V lost 4 bases to trimming and J lost 6 bases; unmatched junction nucleotides: 5. CDR3 nucleotides: TGCGCCAGCAGCCAGGGACTAGCCATCAATGAGCAGTTCTTC. It is translated as CASSQGLAINEQFF.

The chain employs TRBV24-1 and TRBJ2-3; D unclear. The V and J ends lost 1 base and 1 base respectively, with 5 bases between them. The CDR3 sequence is 14 residues long. Germline V gives CDR1 KGHDR, CDR2 SFDVKD. CDR3 sequence: CATSDFAGTDTQYF. The CDR3 DNA reads as TGTGCCACCAGTGATTTCGCGGGCACAGATACGCAGTATTTT.

V gene TRBV11-2 combines with J gene TRBJ2-7; TRBD1 agrees at 7 bases. With V trimmed by 1 base and J by 6 bases, 9 bases remained unmatched. CDR1 and CDR2 (germline): SGHAT, FQNNGV. The CDR3 totals 15 residues. The CDR3 is CASSLGQGVRREQYV. The CDR3, as DNA: TGTGCCAGCAGCTTAGGTCAGGGGGTACGACGCGAGCAGTACGTC.

The chain combines TRBV6-2 or TRBV6-3 with TRBJ2-1; D is unresolved. V lost 4 bases and J 10 bases, leaving 11 bases between the germline ends. This CDR3 has 12 amino acids. CDR1 and CDR2 from the germline V gene are MNHEY and SVGEGT. CDR3 in DNA: TGTGCCAGCAGTTCAAGGTTGGGCGAGCAGTTCTTC. This sequence encodes CASSSRLGEQFF.

The chain links TRBV5-5 to TRBJ2-2, with 10 nucleotides matching TRBD1. The V and J ends lost 3 bases and 4 bases, in that order; junction bases with no gene match: 9. This CDR3 spans 17 amino acids. The germline gives CDR1 SGHKS, CDR2 YYEKEE (reference sequence). DNA of the CDR3: TGTGCCAGCAGCTGGAAGACAGGGGGCGTTGGCACCGGGGAGCTGTTTTTT. It yields the protein CASSWKTGGVGTGELFF.

The CDR3 loop is CASYKGRGSTDTQYF. The CDR3 DNA reads TGCGCCAGTTATAAGGGCAGGGGTAGTACAGATACGCAGTATTTT. This chain uses TRBV5-1 with TRBJ2-3, with D tentatively TRBD1 (6 bases). This CDR3 contains 15 residues. Between the trimmed V and J ends, which lost 8 bases and 3 bases, there was a span of 19 bases. The germline gives CDR1 SGHRS, CDR2 YFSETQ.

The J gene is TRBJ2-2, the V gene TRBV6-6; D call uncertain. CDR1 is MNHNY and CDR2 is SVGAGI in the germline V gene (reference sequence). V gave up 6 bases and J gave up 3 bases, with 11 bases separating them. The CDR3 has 14 amino acids. As DNA, the CDR3 is TGTGCCAGCAGCCCTGACTGGGACACCGGGGAGCTGTTTTTT. Its protein product is CASSPDWDTGELFF.

This sequence joins TRBV10-3 and TRBJ1-1; D unclear. The CDR3 loop spans 15 amino acids. The V and J ends lost 0 bases and 0 bases respectively, with 8 bases between them. Germline values: CDR1 ENHRY, CDR2 SYGVKD. The CDR3 region has the DNA TGTGCCATCAGTGAGTCGATGGGCATGAACACTGAAGCTTTCTTT. Amino acids: CAISESMGMNTEAFF.

This clone was seen just once. The chain links TRBV19 to TRBJ1-2; D gene ambiguous. Germline CDR1 is LNHDA and CDR2 is SQIVND (reference sequence). Trimming shortened V by 0 bases and J by 4 bases, and 12 bases separated the two germline ends. The CDR3 totals 15 residues. The CDR3 coding sequence is TGTGCCAGTAGTATAGACCACTGGGCTACCTATGGCTACACCTTC. Encoded protein: CASSIDHWATYGYTF.

This clone occurred once. V gene TRBV24-1 combines with J gene TRBJ2-1; 12 bases agree with TRBD2. Germline V gene data show CDR1 as KGHDR and CDR2 as SFDVKD. There are 16 residues in the CDR3. Trimming removed 5 bases from V and 0 bases from J; junction bases left unmatched: 1. The CDR3 protein is CATSGTSGDSYNEQFF. The CDR3, as DNA: TGTGCCACCAGTGGGACTAGCGGGGACTCCTACAATGAGCAGTTCTTC.

V and J are TRBV7-8 and TRBJ2-5, with TRBD2 matching over 16 bases. The CDR3 has 17 residues. Unmatched junction bases numbered 5, after V lost 5 bases and J lost 2 bases. The germline gives CDR1 SGHVS, CDR2 FQNEAQ. The CDR3 is CASSPGTSGRVQETQYF. In DNA form, the CDR3 reads TGTGCCAGCAGCCCGGGGACTAGCGGGAGGGTTCAAGAGACCCAGTACTTC.

The chain recombines TRBV20-1 with TRBJ1-5, with 8 positions matching TRBD1. V shed 3 bases and J 2 bases; nucleotides not matched to a gene: 3. There are 14 residues in the CDR3. Germline loops: CDR1 DFQATT, CDR2 SNEGSKA (reference sequence). The CDR3 here is CSASGQGGNQPQHF. DNA of the CDR3: TGCAGTGCTAGTGGACAGGGTGGCAATCAGCCCCAGCATTTT.

The V call is TRBV5-8, the J call TRBJ2-7, with 8 bases fitting TRBD2. Germline V gives CDR1 SGHTS, CDR2 YDEGEE. The CDR3 consists of 15 residues. V lost 0 bases and J lost 4; bases outside the gene matches: 6. CDR3 protein: CASSLDGGGGYEQYV. The CDR3 DNA reads TGTGCCAGCAGCTTGGATGGAGGCGGGGGGTACGAGCAGTACGTC.